This TCR beta chain was identified during a study of neurological immune-mediated disorders. Study-wide results and limits: A possible signature appeared as one related-CDR3 cluster, in which phylogenetic grouping placed the repertoires of 18 of 34 multiple sclerosis patients.

TCRdb re-called the 5' RACE reads with MiXCR, one entry per CDR3 protein. The sample holds approximately 66,000 distinct CDR3 sequences; 4.5% are singletons and the top ten take under 7.5%. Trimming pared 3 bases from V and 4 bases from J, leaving 16 bases between. Per the germline V gene, CDR1 is SGHAT and CDR2 is FQNNGV. The CDR3 spans 16 residues. This clonotype occurred many times. The antigen remains undetermined. The chain is built from TRBV11-2 and TRBJ2-1; no clear D. The receptor's source is a man aged 30 to 45 with multiple sclerosis. The sequencing input was PBMCs. CDR3 loop: CASSFRRLWGYNEQFF. DNA for the CDR3: TGTGCCAGCAGCTTCCGCCGCCTTTGGGGATACAATGAGCAGTTCTTC.